These 5 T cell receptor beta chains originate from one sample sequenced in a study of OX40 agonist ivuxolimab in advanced cancers. Clones were sequenced by immunoSEQ multiplex PCR, and TCRdb holds only the in-frame ones, with some missing. Found here are roughly 60,000 clones, less than 85% of them singletons; the top ten hold over 3.5%. The sequencing here drew on CD4+ or CD8+ T cells sorted from blood, taken in a trial of the OX40 agonist ivuxolimab. Every receptor here comes from an adult with an advanced solid tumor such as melanoma, head and neck, liver or kidney cancer.

This clone has just a few counts. V gene TRBV10-1 combines with J gene TRBJ2-1; tentative D call: TRBD1 (5 bases). V dropped 3 bases and J dropped 3 bases, with 9 bases sitting between them. The CDR3 is made up of 14 amino acids. Per germline, CDR1 WNHNN and CDR2 SYGVQD (reference sequence). The CDR3 DNA is TGCGCCAGCAGTGACAGGGCTCTCTACAATGAGCAGTTCTTC. It translates to CASSDRALYNEQFF.

V is TRBV19 and J is TRBJ2-1; D gene unclear. V was clipped by 3 bases and J by 4 bases, with 4 bases between them. This CDR3 region has 12 residues. Germline lookup yields CDR1 LNHDA and CDR2 SQIVND (reference sequence). For the CDR3, the DNA is TGTGCCAGTAGTATTTCGTACAATGAGCAGTTCTTC. Amino acid sequence: CASSISYNEQFF.

The chain employs TRBV5-4 and TRBJ1-2, with 7 bases lining up with TRBD1. Germline CDR1 is SGHNT and CDR2 is YYREEE (reference sequence). J was trimmed by 4 bases and V by 3 bases; bases with no gene match: 9. The CDR3 loop spans 15 amino acids. The chain's CDR3 is CASSSRQGLAYGYTF. The CDR3 DNA follows: TGTGCCAGCAGCTCGAGACAGGGACTTGCCTATGGCTACACCTTC.

The chain is built from TRBV6-1 and TRBJ2-7; weak D call: TRBD1 (6 bases). The CDR3 runs 14 residues. Germline CDR1 MNHNS, CDR2 SASEGT. Trimming took off 7 bases at V and 2 bases at J, with 15 bases between the two ends. The CDR3 is CASIETGNAYEQYF. The CDR3 DNA sequence: TGTGCCAGCATTGAGACAGGCAACGCCTACGAGCAGTACTTC.

This chain joins TRBV7-8 and TRBJ2-4, with a tentative D call TRBD1 (6 bases). The CDR3 is 14 amino acids. Between the trimmed V and J ends, which lost 5 bases and 2 bases, there was a span of 10 bases. Germline-derived CDR1 and CDR2 are SGHVS and FQNEAQ. CDR3 in amino acids: CASSNDRTKNIQYF. The CDR3 coding sequence is TGTGCCAGCAGCAACGACAGGACCAAAAACATTCAGTACTTC.